The entry below describes one T cell receptor (beta chain). Its antigen remains unknown. Construction of the TCR beta libraries employed iRepertoire HTBI primers in conjunction with Arm-PCR of CDR3 regions. TCRdb reprocessed the multiplex PCR reads with MiXCR, giving one entry per CDR3 protein. This sample carries 350,000 to 450,000 distinct CDR3 sequences, less than 25% of them seen once, and the ten largest clones take less than 25%. The sample's time point: persistent/refractory GD, antithyroid drugs over 5 years with positive TRAb. The TCR library was made from RNA extracted from PBMCs. These data come from a study of regulatory T cells in long-lasting Graves disease. Study as a whole: Patients met the persistent Graves' disease definition after over 5 years of antithyroid drugs with positive TSH receptor antibodies. Study-wide results and caveats: Persistent disease was characterized by preferential usage of TRBV28, TRBJ1-2 and TRBJ2-5.

The length of the CDR3 is 14 residues. The germline CDR1 and CDR2 sequences are MNHEY and SVGEGT. V was shortened by 6 bases and J by 1 base, with 7 bases between the two germline ends. This TCR was sampled from a female donor with Graves disease. The chain combines TRBV6-2 or TRBV6-3 with TRBJ2-6; D gene ambiguous. Sample: peripheral blood mononuclear cells (PBMCs), taken when the disease was refractory, from a patient treated with antithyroid drugs. CDR3 in amino acids: CASRLQSGANVLTF. The CDR3 DNA reads as TGTGCCAGCAGGCTCCAATCTGGGGCCAACGTCCTGACTTTC.